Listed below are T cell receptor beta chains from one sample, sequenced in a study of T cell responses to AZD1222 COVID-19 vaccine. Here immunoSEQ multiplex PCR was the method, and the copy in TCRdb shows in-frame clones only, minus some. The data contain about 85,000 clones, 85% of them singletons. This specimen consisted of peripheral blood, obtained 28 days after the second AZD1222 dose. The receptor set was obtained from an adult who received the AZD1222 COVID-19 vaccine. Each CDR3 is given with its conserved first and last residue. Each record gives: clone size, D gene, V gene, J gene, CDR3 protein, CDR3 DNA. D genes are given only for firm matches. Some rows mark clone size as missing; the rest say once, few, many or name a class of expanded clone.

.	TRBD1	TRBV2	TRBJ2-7	CASSGQGSYSYEQYF	TGTGCCAGCAGTGGACAGGGGTCCTACTCCTACGAGCAGTACTTC
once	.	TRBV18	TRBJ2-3	CASTPGASTDTQYF	TGTGCCAGCACCCCAGGGGCTAGCACAGATACGCAGTATTTT
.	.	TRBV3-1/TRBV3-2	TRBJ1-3	CASSHRAAENTIYF	TGTGCCAGCAGCCACAGGGCCGCGGAAAACACCATATATTTT
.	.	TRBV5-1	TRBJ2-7	CASSPPVGEQYF	TGCGCCAGCAGCCCACCGGTGGGCGAGCAGTACTTC
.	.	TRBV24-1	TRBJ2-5	CATSQARETETQYF	TGTGCCACCAGCCAGGCAAGGGAAACAGAGACCCAGTACTTC
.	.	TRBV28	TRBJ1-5	CASSLEQPQHF	TGTGCCAGCAGTTTGGAACAGCCCCAGCATTTT
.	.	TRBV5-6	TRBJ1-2	CASSLAGFGGYTF	TGTGCCAGCAGCTTGGCGGGGTTCGGTGGCTACACCTTC
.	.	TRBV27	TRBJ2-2	CASRDRAGVRTGELFF	TGTGCCAGCAGGGATCGGGCAGGGGTGCGCACCGGGGAGCTGTTTTTT
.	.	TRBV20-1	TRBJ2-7	CSARLAPGQYF	TGCAGTGCTAGGCTGGCGCCGGGGCAGTACTTC
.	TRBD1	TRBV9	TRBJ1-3	CASSVGRGQLPGNTIYF	TGTGCCAGCAGCGTAGGGAGGGGGCAACTACCTGGAAACACCATATATTTT
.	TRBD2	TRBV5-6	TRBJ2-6	CASNEAGGPGANVLTF	TGTGCCAGCAATGAAGCGGGAGGGCCCGGGGCCAACGTCCTGACTTTC
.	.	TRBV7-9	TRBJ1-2	CASTLGEAGYTF	TGTGCCAGCACACTAGGGGAGGCTGGCTACACCTTC
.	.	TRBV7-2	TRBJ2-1	CASSKRVGSYNEQFF	TGTGCCAGCAGTAAGCGGGTCGGTTCCTACAATGAGCAGTTCTTC
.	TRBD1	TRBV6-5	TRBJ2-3	CATSGQDYGTDTQYF	TGTGCCACCTCGGGACAGGACTATGGGACAGATACGCAGTATTTT
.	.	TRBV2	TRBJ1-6	CASRPGAGENSPLHF	TGTGCCAGCAGACCCGGGGCAGGAGAGAATTCACCCCTCCACTTT
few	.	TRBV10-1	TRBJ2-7	CASSESGGPTDYEQYF	TGCGCCAGCAGTGAGAGTGGGGGCCCCACCGACTACGAGCAGTACTTC
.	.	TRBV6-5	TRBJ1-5	CASSYLGVGSNQPQHF	TGTGCCAGCAGTTACTTGGGGGTCGGTAGCAATCAGCCCCAGCATTTT
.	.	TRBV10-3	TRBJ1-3	CAISSLGPTSSSGNTIYF	TGTGCCATCAGTTCCCTAGGGCCAACTTCTTCCTCTGGAAACACCATATATTTT
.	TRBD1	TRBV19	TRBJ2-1	CASSIERTGDYNEQFF	TGTGCCAGTAGTATAGAACGGACAGGGGACTACAATGAGCAGTTCTTC
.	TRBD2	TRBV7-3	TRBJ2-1	CASSLKGGGTYNEQFF	TGTGCCAGCAGCTTAAAAGGCGGGGGGACCTACAATGAGCAGTTCTTC
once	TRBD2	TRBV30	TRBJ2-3	CAWSVWSGRLPRTDTQYF	TGTGCCTGGAGTGTATGGAGCGGGAGGTTGCCGCGGACAGATACGCAGTATTTT
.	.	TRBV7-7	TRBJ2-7	CASSRTHNRDDEQYF	TGTGCTAGCAGTCGCACCCATAACAGGGACGACGAGCAGTACTTC
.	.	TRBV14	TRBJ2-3	CASSPAGFTDTQYF	TGTGCCAGCAGCCCCGCAGGGTTCACAGATACGCAGTATTTT
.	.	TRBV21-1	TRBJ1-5	CASSCRGNQPQHF	TGTGCCAGCAGCTGTAGGGGCAATCAGCCCCAGCATTTT
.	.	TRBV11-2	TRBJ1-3	CASSFRDGDSGNTIYF	TGTGCCAGCAGCTTCAGGGACGGGGACTCTGGAAACACCATATATTTT
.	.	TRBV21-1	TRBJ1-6	CASSKGSGGRLTNSPLHF	TGTGCCAGCAGCAAAGGGTCCGGAGGAAGACTCACTAATTCACCCCTCCACTTT
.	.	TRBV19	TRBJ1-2	CASSHPGRTGYGYTF	TGTGCCAGTAGTCATCCAGGGAGGACCGGCTATGGCTACACCTTC
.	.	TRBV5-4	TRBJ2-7	CASSLALGQVRDEQYF	TGTGCCAGCAGCTTGGCCCTTGGGCAGGTCCGTGACGAGCAGTACTTC
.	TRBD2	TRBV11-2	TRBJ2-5	CASSSHPLAGAKTQYF	TGTGCCAGCAGCTCACACCCACTAGCGGGTGCCAAGACCCAGTACTTC
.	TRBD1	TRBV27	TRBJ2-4	CASSLGGTGDWAKNIQYF	TGTGCCAGCAGTCTAGGGGGGACAGGGGATTGGGCCAAAAACATTCAGTACTTC
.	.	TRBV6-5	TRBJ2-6	CASSYSQLGGANVLTF	TGTGCCAGCAGTTACTCCCAACTAGGTGGGGCCAACGTCCTGACTTTC
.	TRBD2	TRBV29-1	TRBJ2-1	CSSTAGSSYNEQFF	TGCAGCTCCACAGCGGGAAGCTCCTACAATGAGCAGTTCTTC
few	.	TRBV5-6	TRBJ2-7	CASSPDRNYEQYF	TGTGCCAGCAGCCCTGACAGGAACTACGAGCAGTACTTC
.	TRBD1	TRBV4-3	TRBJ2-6	CASSQAGGGSGANVLTF	TGCGCCAGCAGCCAAGCAGGGGGCGGTTCCGGGGCCAACGTCCTGACTTTC
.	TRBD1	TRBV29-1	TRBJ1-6	CSVGEGAHSPLHF	TGCAGCGTCGGTGAGGGGGCACATTCACCCCTCCACTTT
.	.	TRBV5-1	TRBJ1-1	CASSLTTGKNAEAFF	TGCGCCAGCAGCTTAACCACAGGAAAGAACGCTGAAGCTTTCTTT
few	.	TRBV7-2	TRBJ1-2	CASSSSAYGYTF	TGTGCCAGCAGCTCCTCGGCCTATGGCTACACCTTC
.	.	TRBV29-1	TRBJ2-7	CSVEAAGRGQYF	TGCAGCGTTGAAGCGGCAGGAAGGGGGCAGTACTTC
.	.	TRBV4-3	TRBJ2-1	CASSQDRISGQEQFF	TGCGCCAGCAGCCAAGATCGGATATCGGGGCAAGAGCAGTTCTTC
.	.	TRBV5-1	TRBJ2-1	CASSLEAGYNEQFF	TGCGCCAGCAGCTTGGAAGCAGGGTACAATGAGCAGTTCTTC
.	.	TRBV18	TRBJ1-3	CASSPILQGRGNTIYF	TGTGCCAGCTCACCCATTTTGCAGGGGCGAGGAAACACCATATATTTT
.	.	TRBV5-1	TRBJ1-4	CASSSQPGTNEKLFF	TGCGCCAGCAGCTCCCAACCAGGGACTAATGAAAAACTGTTTTTT
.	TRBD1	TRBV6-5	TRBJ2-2	CASSLGTVGDTGELFF	TGTGCCAGCAGTTTGGGGACAGTCGGGGACACCGGGGAGCTGTTTTTT
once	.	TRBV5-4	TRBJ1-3	CASSIVGDISGNTIYF	TGTGCCAGCTCTATAGTCGGGGATATCTCTGGAAACACCATATATTTT
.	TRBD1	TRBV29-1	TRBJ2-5	CSVEVFDRGRGETQYF	TGCAGCGTTGAAGTATTTGACAGGGGTCGAGGAGAGACCCAGTACTTC
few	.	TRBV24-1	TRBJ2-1	CATSDSARSEQFF	TGTGCCACCAGTGACAGCGCCAGGAGCGAGCAGTTCTTC